This entry describes one TCR beta chain. The data stem from a study of blood T cell repertoires in COVID-19. Study summary: Samples taken during acute and convalescent COVID-19 were collected in the United States, Italy and Spain. PBMCs, B-cell-depleted T cells, or T cells were the source of the cDNA or gDNA that made up the material.

This CDR3 contains 17 residues. Germline CDR1 reads LGHNA; CDR2 reads YSLEER. V dropped 5 bases and J dropped 1; count of bases not matched to a gene: 7. Profiling relied on immunoSEQ multiplex PCR, and the TCRdb table lists in-frame clones only, not all of them. The sample has roughly 140,000 clones, about 91% seen once. This receptor was obtained from a human donor in a cohort sampled during active COVID-19. Sequencing was done on a sample of peripheral blood. The V call is TRBV4-3, the J call TRBJ1-4; the match to TRBD1 covers 10 bases. Here the CDR3 reads CASSTRQGAETNEKLFF. CDR3 coding DNA: TGCGCCAGCAGCACACGACAGGGGGCGGAAACTAATGAAAAACTGTTTTTT.